The rows below give T cell receptor beta chains drawn from one sample of a study of blood T cells in healthy people across ages. TCRdb fed the 5' RACE reads into MiXCR, producing one record per CDR3 protein. The sample consists of about 1.8 million distinct CDR3 sequences, approximately 50% of them appearing once. The sequenced sample consisted of blood. The origin of the receptors is a woman in her thirties or forties in good health. Both conserved end residues are part of each CDR3. Each record gives: clone size, D gene, J gene, V gene, CDR3 DNA, CDR3 protein. The D gene is left open where the match is weak. A row's size may be missing; if present it is once, few, many or a size class.

abundance: .
d_gene: .
j_gene: TRBJ2-7
v_gene: TRBV20-1
CDR3nt: TGCAGTGCTAGAGATTGGCAGGGGGTAGCGGGTGAGCAGTACTTC
CDR3aa: CSARDWQGVAGEQYF

abundance: few
d_gene: .
j_gene: TRBJ1-2
v_gene: TRBV20-1
CDR3nt: TGCAGTGCTAGACCCATCGGAGGTACTAACTATGGCTACACCTTC
CDR3aa: CSARPIGGTNYGYTF

abundance: few
d_gene: .
j_gene: TRBJ2-5
v_gene: TRBV28
CDR3nt: TGTGCCAGCAGTCACACAGGGAAAGAGACCCAGTACTTC
CDR3aa: CASSHTGKETQYF

abundance: .
d_gene: .
j_gene: TRBJ2-1
v_gene: TRBV7-2
CDR3nt: TGTGCCAGCATCCCAGGGATACCCTCCTACAATGAGCAGTTCTTC
CDR3aa: CASIPGIPSYNEQFF

abundance: .
d_gene: .
j_gene: TRBJ2-5
v_gene: TRBV7-8
CDR3nt: TGTGCCAGCAGTCCAACAAGGGGCTACCAAGAGACCCAGTACTTC
CDR3aa: CASSPTRGYQETQYF

abundance: .
d_gene: .
j_gene: TRBJ1-2
v_gene: TRBV4-3
CDR3nt: TGCGCCAGCAGCCAAGATATCGGAAATGGCTACACCTTC
CDR3aa: CASSQDIGNGYTF

abundance: few
d_gene: .
j_gene: TRBJ2-7
v_gene: TRBV7-9
CDR3nt: TGTGCCAGCAGCTTAGTCTCCGGGACGGCGGTCTACGAGCAGTACTTC
CDR3aa: CASSLVSGTAVYEQYF

abundance: .
d_gene: TRBD1
j_gene: TRBJ2-6
v_gene: TRBV2
CDR3nt: TGTGCCACCTCCCTTGTCCCCGGACAGGAGAGCTCTGGGGCCAACGTCCTGACTTTC
CDR3aa: CATSLVPGQESSGANVLTF

abundance: .
d_gene: .
j_gene: TRBJ2-5
v_gene: TRBV6-5
CDR3nt: TGTGCCAGCAAGCAGGGGAAATCGGAGACCCAGTACTTC
CDR3aa: CASKQGKSETQYF

abundance: few
d_gene: TRBD1
j_gene: TRBJ1-5
v_gene: TRBV4-1
CDR3nt: TGCGCCAGCAGCCCATTACCTCCGGGACAGGGGAACAATCAGCCCCAGCATTTT
CDR3aa: CASSPLPPGQGNNQPQHF

abundance: .
d_gene: .
j_gene: TRBJ1-6
v_gene: TRBV27
CDR3nt: TGTGCCAGCAGTTTCCAGAGAAGTGGGCAGAGGTCACCCCTCCACTTT
CDR3aa: CASSFQRSGQRSPLHF

abundance: .
d_gene: TRBD2
j_gene: TRBJ2-1
v_gene: TRBV20-1
CDR3nt: TGCAGTGCTTGGTATGACGGGGGGGCCCACAATGAGCAGTTCTTC
CDR3aa: CSAWYDGGAHNEQFF

abundance: once
d_gene: .
j_gene: TRBJ1-5
v_gene: TRBV6-1
CDR3nt: TGTGCCACGCAGGGTAATCAGCCCCAGCATTTT
CDR3aa: CATQGNQPQHF

abundance: .
d_gene: TRBD2
j_gene: TRBJ2-1
v_gene: TRBV7-3
CDR3nt: TGTGCCAGCAGCCCCGGTGCGGGGGGGTTTACTGAGCAGTTCTTC
CDR3aa: CASSPGAGGFTEQFF

abundance: few
d_gene: .
j_gene: TRBJ2-7
v_gene: TRBV28
CDR3nt: TGTGCCAGCAGTTTCCCCCGGAAAGAAACAGGGACCTACGAGCAGTACTTC
CDR3aa: CASSFPRKETGTYEQYF

abundance: once
d_gene: TRBD1
j_gene: TRBJ1-2
v_gene: TRBV25-1
CDR3nt: TGTGCCAGCAGAGAAACGACAGGGGATGGCTACACCTTC
CDR3aa: CASRETTGDGYTF

abundance: .
d_gene: TRBD1
j_gene: TRBJ2-5
v_gene: TRBV5-1
CDR3nt: TGCGCCAGCAGCTTAGGACAGGGCCCTGGGTACCAAGAGACCCAGTACTTC
CDR3aa: CASSLGQGPGYQETQYF

abundance: .
d_gene: TRBD1
j_gene: TRBJ2-5
v_gene: TRBV3-1
CDR3nt: TGTGCCAGCAGCCAAGATGGGACAGGGTCACTATGGGAGACCCAGTACTTC
CDR3aa: CASSQDGTGSLWETQYF

abundance: few
d_gene: .
j_gene: TRBJ1-2
v_gene: TRBV29-1
CDR3nt: TGCAGCGTTGAAGATCGACAGGTTAACTATGGCTACACCTTC
CDR3aa: CSVEDRQVNYGYTF

abundance: .
d_gene: .
j_gene: TRBJ2-3
v_gene: TRBV4-2
CDR3nt: TGTGCCAGCAGCCAAGATTGGACAGATACGCAGTATTTT
CDR3aa: CASSQDWTDTQYF

abundance: .
d_gene: .
j_gene: TRBJ2-1
v_gene: TRBV7-9
CDR3nt: TGTGCCAGCAGCCGGGGAGGGACAGAGCAGTTCTTC
CDR3aa: CASSRGGTEQFF

abundance: few
d_gene: .
j_gene: TRBJ2-3
v_gene: TRBV7-2
CDR3nt: TGTGCCAGCAGCTTAGGAACAGGGTTCGACGATACGCAGTATTTT
CDR3aa: CASSLGTGFDDTQYF

abundance: .
d_gene: TRBD2
j_gene: TRBJ2-7
v_gene: TRBV7-2
CDR3nt: TGTGCCAGCAGCCAGACCGGGGGGGCTTACGAGCAGTACTTC
CDR3aa: CASSQTGGAYEQYF

abundance: .
d_gene: .
j_gene: TRBJ1-2
v_gene: TRBV6-2/TRBV6-3
CDR3nt: TGTGCCAGCAGTTTCCCGGTCTATGGCTACACCTTC
CDR3aa: CASSFPVYGYTF

abundance: few
d_gene: TRBD2
j_gene: TRBJ2-4
v_gene: TRBV28
CDR3nt: TGTGCCAGCAGTTACAACCGACTAGCGGGACGAGAAAACATTCAGTACTTC
CDR3aa: CASSYNRLAGRENIQYF

abundance: .
d_gene: .
j_gene: TRBJ2-3
v_gene: TRBV28
CDR3nt: TGTGCCAGCAGTAAGACCCTACCCGGGGCGGGGTATTACACAGATACGCAGTATTTT
CDR3aa: CASSKTLPGAGYYTDTQYF

abundance: .
d_gene: .
j_gene: TRBJ2-1
v_gene: TRBV29-1
CDR3nt: TGCAGCGGCTCAGGGGACCGGTATGAGCAGTTCTTC
CDR3aa: CSGSGDRYEQFF

abundance: .
d_gene: TRBD1
j_gene: TRBJ1-2
v_gene: TRBV20-1
CDR3nt: TGCGGTGCGAGGGACAGGGGTTTTTTTGGCTACACCTTC
CDR3aa: CGARDRGFFGYTF

abundance: many
d_gene: TRBD1
j_gene: TRBJ2-1
v_gene: TRBV18
CDR3nt: TGTGCCAGCTCTCCTACCGGGACAGGGGGGAGCAATGAGCAGTTCTTC
CDR3aa: CASSPTGTGGSNEQFF

abundance: .
d_gene: TRBD2
j_gene: TRBJ2-3
v_gene: TRBV6-2/TRBV6-3
CDR3nt: TGTGCCAGCAGTTACTCTCGCGGGGGGCTTGATACGCAGTATTTT
CDR3aa: CASSYSRGGLDTQYF

abundance: .
d_gene: TRBD1
j_gene: TRBJ2-5
v_gene: TRBV4-3
CDR3nt: TGCGCCAGCAGCACCGACAGGGGTTCCGAGACCCAGTACTTC
CDR3aa: CASSTDRGSETQYF

abundance: few
d_gene: .
j_gene: TRBJ1-1
v_gene: TRBV10-3
CDR3nt: TGTGCCACGACAGGTTCCCAACTGAACACTGAAGCTTTCTTT
CDR3aa: CATTGSQLNTEAFF

abundance: .
d_gene: .
j_gene: TRBJ2-4
v_gene: TRBV28
CDR3nt: TGTGCCAGCGAGGGGGAGGAGGACGGGGCCAAAAACATTCAGTACTTC
CDR3aa: CASEGEEDGAKNIQYF

abundance: few
d_gene: TRBD1
j_gene: TRBJ2-1
v_gene: TRBV9
CDR3nt: TGTGCCAGCAGCGAACAGGGGGCAAAGGGCAATGAGCAGTTCTTC
CDR3aa: CASSEQGAKGNEQFF

abundance: .
d_gene: .
j_gene: TRBJ2-5
v_gene: TRBV12-3/TRBV12-4
CDR3nt: TGTGCCAGCAGGGAGGGGTATGGGGGGGCCGAGGAGACCCAGTACTTC
CDR3aa: CASREGYGGAEETQYF

abundance: once
d_gene: .
j_gene: TRBJ1-2
v_gene: TRBV20-1
CDR3nt: TGCAGTGCACAGGTTCGGAACTATGGCTACACCTTC
CDR3aa: CSAQVRNYGYTF

abundance: .
d_gene: .
j_gene: TRBJ2-7
v_gene: TRBV12-3/TRBV12-4
CDR3nt: TGTGCCAGCAGTTTAGGACCTCAACCCGAGCAGTACTTC
CDR3aa: CASSLGPQPEQYF

abundance: few
d_gene: TRBD1
j_gene: TRBJ2-7
v_gene: TRBV6-6
CDR3nt: TGTGCCAGCAGCACTCCCTTTCGGGACAGGGCTTACGAGCAGTACTTC
CDR3aa: CASSTPFRDRAYEQYF

abundance: .
d_gene: .
j_gene: TRBJ1-1
v_gene: TRBV7-2
CDR3nt: TGTGCCAGCAGCTTCCTCGGGGGCCCCTCTATGAACACTGAAGCTTTCTTT
CDR3aa: CASSFLGGPSMNTEAFF

abundance: few
d_gene: .
j_gene: TRBJ1-3
v_gene: TRBV2
CDR3nt: TGTGCCAGCAGTGAACCCAGGGCTGGAAACACCATATATTTT
CDR3aa: CASSEPRAGNTIYF

abundance: .
d_gene: TRBD1
j_gene: TRBJ2-7
v_gene: TRBV20-1
CDR3nt: TGCAGTGCCACACCTGGGCAGGGGGACTACGAGCAGTACTTC
CDR3aa: CSATPGQGDYEQYF

abundance: .
d_gene: .
j_gene: TRBJ1-5
v_gene: TRBV6-5
CDR3nt: TGTGCCAGCAGGAGACGGCATAGCAATCAGCCCCAGCATTTT
CDR3aa: CASRRRHSNQPQHF

abundance: once
d_gene: TRBD1
j_gene: TRBJ1-2
v_gene: TRBV5-8
CDR3nt: TGTGCCAGCAGACTTCGGGACAGGACTAACTATGGCTACACCTTC
CDR3aa: CASRLRDRTNYGYTF

abundance: .
d_gene: TRBD2
j_gene: TRBJ2-1
v_gene: TRBV4-1
CDR3nt: TGCGCCAGCAGCCAAGATCAAGAGCGGGGGCCTTACAATGAGCAGTTCTTC
CDR3aa: CASSQDQERGPYNEQFF

abundance: few
d_gene: .
j_gene: TRBJ2-5
v_gene: TRBV15
CDR3nt: TGTGCCACCAGCAGAGACAGGGGGGGCCAAGAGACCCAGTACTTC
CDR3aa: CATSRDRGGQETQYF

abundance: .
d_gene: .
j_gene: TRBJ1-4
v_gene: TRBV20-1
CDR3nt: TGCAGTGCTAGTAGAACCGGACAGTCGAATGAAAAACTGTTTTTT
CDR3aa: CSASRTGQSNEKLFF

abundance: few
d_gene: .
j_gene: TRBJ2-1
v_gene: TRBV2
CDR3nt: TGTGCCAGCAGGGGTAGCGAGCAGTTCTTC
CDR3aa: CASRGSEQFF

abundance: few
d_gene: .
j_gene: TRBJ2-7
v_gene: TRBV6-1
CDR3nt: TGTGCCAGCAGTGAAGACGTACGGACAGTGAGCTCCTACGAGCAGTACTTC
CDR3aa: CASSEDVRTVSSYEQYF

abundance: .
d_gene: .
j_gene: TRBJ2-1
v_gene: TRBV29-1
CDR3nt: TGCAGCGTTTCATCGGGGATCGGGTTGAGAAACAATGAGCAGTTCTTC
CDR3aa: CSVSSGIGLRNNEQFF

abundance: .
d_gene: .
j_gene: TRBJ2-1
v_gene: TRBV15
CDR3nt: TGTGCCACCAGCAGAGGCGGGGGCCCCATTCAACAGTTCTTC
CDR3aa: CATSRGGGPIQQFF

abundance: few
d_gene: .
j_gene: TRBJ2-7
v_gene: TRBV29-1
CDR3nt: TGCAGCCTCCGGGTGGGCCTACTCTCCTACGAGCAGTACTTC
CDR3aa: CSLRVGLLSYEQYF

abundance: few
d_gene: TRBD1
j_gene: TRBJ2-3
v_gene: TRBV9
CDR3nt: TGTGCCAACAGCCTCGACAGGGGGATTTCGAGCACAGATACGCAGTATTTT
CDR3aa: CANSLDRGISSTDTQYF

abundance: .
d_gene: .
j_gene: TRBJ2-3
v_gene: TRBV20-1
CDR3nt: TGCAGTGCTGGAGATGGGCGGGGAGGAGATACGCAGTATTTT
CDR3aa: CSAGDGRGGDTQYF

abundance: .
d_gene: .
j_gene: TRBJ1-2
v_gene: TRBV25-1
CDR3nt: TGTGCCAGCAAGGGGCAGGGTGAAGGCGGCTACACCTTC
CDR3aa: CASKGQGEGGYTF

abundance: .
d_gene: .
j_gene: TRBJ1-6
v_gene: TRBV2
CDR3nt: TGTGCCAGCAGTGCCGAAGGGGGGGCGCGTTCACCCCTCCACTTT
CDR3aa: CASSAEGGARSPLHF

abundance: .
d_gene: .
j_gene: TRBJ2-1
v_gene: TRBV6-1
CDR3nt: TGTGCCAGCAGTGACCCGACCAACAGGGTCAATGAGCAGTTCTTC
CDR3aa: CASSDPTNRVNEQFF

abundance: .
d_gene: TRBD2
j_gene: TRBJ2-7
v_gene: TRBV6-6
CDR3nt: TGTACCAGCTGTACTAGCGGGGGATACTACGAGCAGTACTTC
CDR3aa: CTSCTSGGYYEQYF

abundance: once
d_gene: .
j_gene: TRBJ1-2
v_gene: TRBV5-1
CDR3nt: TGCGCCAGCAGCCCCTCCTGGACAGCTAACTATGGCTACACCTTC
CDR3aa: CASSPSWTANYGYTF

abundance: .
d_gene: TRBD2
j_gene: TRBJ2-3
v_gene: TRBV7-9
CDR3nt: TGTGCCAGCAGCCCGAGGGGACTAGCGGCCGGAGATACGCAGTATTTT
CDR3aa: CASSPRGLAAGDTQYF